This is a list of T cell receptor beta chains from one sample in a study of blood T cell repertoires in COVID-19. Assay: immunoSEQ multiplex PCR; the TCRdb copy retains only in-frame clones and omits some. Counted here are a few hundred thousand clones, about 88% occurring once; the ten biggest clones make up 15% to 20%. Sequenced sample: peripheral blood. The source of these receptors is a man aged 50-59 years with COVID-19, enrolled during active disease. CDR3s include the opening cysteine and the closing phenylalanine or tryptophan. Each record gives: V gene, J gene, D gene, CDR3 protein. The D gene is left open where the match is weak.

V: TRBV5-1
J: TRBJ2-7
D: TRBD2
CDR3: CASSLLRGLAGSYEQYF

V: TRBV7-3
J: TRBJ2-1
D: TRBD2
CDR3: CASSLTRGDEQFF

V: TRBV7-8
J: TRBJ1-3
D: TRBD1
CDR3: CASSLSAGQGLGGNTIYF

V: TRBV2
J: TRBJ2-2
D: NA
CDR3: CATGTRNTGELFF

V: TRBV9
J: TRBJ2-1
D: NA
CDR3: CASSVAGSLNLFEQFF

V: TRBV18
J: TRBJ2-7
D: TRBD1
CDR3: CASSPIPGGSSYEQYF

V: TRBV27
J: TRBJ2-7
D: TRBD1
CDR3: CASSHGTGAYEQYF

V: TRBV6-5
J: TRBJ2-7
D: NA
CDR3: CASSYSPGVTYEQYF

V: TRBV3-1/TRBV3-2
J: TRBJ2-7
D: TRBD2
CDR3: CASSQRYGTRSNYEQYF

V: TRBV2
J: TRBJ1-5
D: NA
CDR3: CASRVGESSNQPQHF

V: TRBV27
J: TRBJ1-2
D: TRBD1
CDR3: CASSPNRGGNYGYTF

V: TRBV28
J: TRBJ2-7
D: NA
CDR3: CASTNSARGEQYF

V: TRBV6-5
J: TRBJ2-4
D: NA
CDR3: CASSYLDRGAKNIQYF

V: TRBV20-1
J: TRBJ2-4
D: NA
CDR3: CSASKRTGLYIQYF

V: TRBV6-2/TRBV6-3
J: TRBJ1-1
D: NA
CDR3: CASSYRVNTEAFF

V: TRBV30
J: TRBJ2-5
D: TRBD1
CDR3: CAWSRPGTGDETQYF

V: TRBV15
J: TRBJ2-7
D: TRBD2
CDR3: CATSRQLADSYEQYF

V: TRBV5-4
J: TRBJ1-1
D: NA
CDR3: CASSGRGMNTEAFF

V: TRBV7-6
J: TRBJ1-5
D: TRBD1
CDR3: CASSISGGNSNQPQHF

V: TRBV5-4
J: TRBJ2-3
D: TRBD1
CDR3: CASSATGITDTQYF

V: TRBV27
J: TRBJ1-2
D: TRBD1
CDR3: CASSSGQGNYGYTF

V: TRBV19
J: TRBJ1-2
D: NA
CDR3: CASSAPGLTYGYTF

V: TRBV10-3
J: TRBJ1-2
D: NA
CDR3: CAISDLGANYGYTF

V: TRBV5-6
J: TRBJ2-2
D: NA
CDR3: CASSLEDSNTGELFF

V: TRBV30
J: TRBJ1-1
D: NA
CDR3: CAWTGITNTEAFF

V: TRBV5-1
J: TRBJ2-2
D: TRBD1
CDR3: CASSLARPSDDRGQYTGELFF

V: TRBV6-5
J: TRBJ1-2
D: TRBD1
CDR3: CASSYVRGAGGYTF

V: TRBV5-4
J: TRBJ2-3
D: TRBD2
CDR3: CATSLYGGSSYTQYF

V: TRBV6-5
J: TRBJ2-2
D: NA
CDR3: CASSYGRGELFF

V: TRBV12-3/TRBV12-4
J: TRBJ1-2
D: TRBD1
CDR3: CASSYQGARGYTF

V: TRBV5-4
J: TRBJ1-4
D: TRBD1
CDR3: CASSRSGGFNEKLFF

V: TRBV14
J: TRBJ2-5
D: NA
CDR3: CASSQELTGTQYF

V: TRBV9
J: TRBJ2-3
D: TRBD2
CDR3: CASSVAGGSNTDTQYF

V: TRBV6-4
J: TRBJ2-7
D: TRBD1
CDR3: CASSDSGQGAYEQYF

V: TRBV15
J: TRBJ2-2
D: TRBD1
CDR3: CATSTGGVTGELFF

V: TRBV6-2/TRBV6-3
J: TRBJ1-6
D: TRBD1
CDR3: CASSYLAGTALGSPLHF

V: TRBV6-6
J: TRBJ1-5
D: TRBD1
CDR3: CASSPRDRGYNQPQHF

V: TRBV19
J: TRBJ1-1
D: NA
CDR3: CASSPRAMNTEAFF